One sample yielded the 31 T cell receptor beta chains listed below, sequenced in a study of blood T cell repertoires in COVID-19. Sequencing was performed with immunoSEQ multiplex PCR; in TCRdb, only in-frame clones are kept and a portion is missing. The table records approximately 470,000 clones, 87% of them present only once. Sequencing input: PBMCs or T cells enriched from blood (not recorded which). Receptors were obtained from a woman aged 18-29 years who had recovered from COVID-19.

The chain is built from TRBV2 and TRBJ1-5; TRBD1 matches 9 bases. Trimming at V came to 6 bases and at J to 5 bases, leaving 11 bases not matched to a gene. The germline V gene has CDR1 SNHLY and CDR2 FYNNEI. The CDR3 is 16 amino acids. The CDR3 protein is CASRRGTGGADQPQHF. CDR3 nucleotides: TGTGCCAGCAGGAGGGGAACAGGGGGCGCGGATCAGCCCCAGCATTTT.

The chain is built from TRBV6-2 or TRBV6-3 and TRBJ1-6, with 11 bases matching TRBD1. The CDR3 length is 19 residues. Trimming took 3 bases from V and 7 from J; bases not matched to a gene: 14. Germline lookup yields CDR1 MNHEY and CDR2 SVGEGT. CDR3 sequence (DNA): TGTGCCAGCAGTTATGGAAACCGTGGGACAGGGGGAATGAATTCACCCCTCCACTTT. Residues: CASSYGNRGTGGMNSPLHF.

The chain links TRBV3-1 (or the pseudogene TRBV3-2) to TRBJ2-7; 10 nucleotides match TRBD1. The CDR3 consists of 15 residues. Per the germline V gene, CDR1 is LGHDT and CDR2 is YNNKEL (reference sequence). J was trimmed by 3 bases and V by 3 bases; bases with no gene match: 5. This CDR3 reads CASSHETGGVYEQYF. The CDR3 DNA reads as TGTGCCAGCAGCCACGAGACAGGGGGCGTCTACGAGCAGTACTTC.

V gene TRBV2 combines with J gene TRBJ2-7; D is ambiguous. The germline V gene has CDR1 SNHLY and CDR2 FYNNEI. The CDR3 covers 12 residues. Trimming shortened V by 5 bases and J by 3 bases, and 8 bases separated the two germline ends. CDR3 DNA sequence: TGTGCCAGCAGTCCGGTACGCTACGAGCAGTACTTC. The encoded protein is CASSPVRYEQYF.

The chain is built from TRBV5-1 and TRBJ2-1, with D uncertain. Looked up from germline, CDR1 is SGHRS and CDR2 is YFSETQ. Deletions cut 4 bases from V and 6 bases from J, with 14 bases between. CDR3 size: 14 residues. CDR3 sequence (DNA): TGCGCCAGCAGCAAAAGCCCACCGGTCAATGAGCAGTTCTTC. Protein product: CASSKSPPVNEQFF.

The genes are TRBV6-5 and TRBJ1-2; D might be TRBD1 (5 bases). The CDR3 consists of 15 residues. Trimming took 5 bases from V and 0 from J, leaving 13 bases between them. Germline V gene sequence: CDR1 MNHEY, CDR2 SVGAGI. The CDR3 DNA follows: TGTGCCAGCAGTCCCTCTTGGGGGGCTAACTATGGCTACACCTTC. As protein: CASSPSWGANYGYTF.

Concerning this clone itself: One end of the junction varies from germline; a read error may be responsible. The chain links TRBV15 to TRBJ2-7; D not resolved. Germline CDR1 reads LNHNV; CDR2 reads YYDKDF (reference sequence). CDR3 size: 13 residues. The CDR3 loop reads CATSRDFTYEQYF. CDR3 bases: TGTGCCACCAGCCGAGATTTTACCTACGAGCAGTACTTC.

CDR3 region: CASSVAGAEEAFF. For the CDR3, the DNA is TGTGCCAGCAGCGTGGCAGGGGCCGAGGAAGCTTTCTTT. This chain links TRBV9 with TRBJ1-1; perhaps TRBD1 as D (6 bases). Germline lookup yields CDR1 SGDLS and CDR2 YYNGEE. Trimming cost V 2 bases and J 8 bases, with 13 bases left between them. The CDR3 has 13 amino acids.

The chain couples TRBV27 to TRBJ2-6; 7 bases align to TRBD1. The CDR3 is 15 amino acids. Germline CDR1 and CDR2: MNHEY and SMNVEV (reference sequence). The V gene end was trimmed by 6 bases and the J gene end by 3 bases; junction bases not matched to a gene: 5. CDR3 protein: CASRPTGSGANVLTF. Here the CDR3 DNA reads TGTGCCAGCAGACCGACAGGGAGTGGGGCCAACGTCCTGACTTTC. Full variable domain (remainder filled in from reference TRBV27 and TRBJ2-6): EAQVTQNPRYLITVTGKKLTVTCSQNMNHEYMSWYRQDPGLGLRQIYYSMNVEVTDKGDVPEGYKVSRKEKRNFPLILESPSPNQTSLYFCASRPTGSGANVLTFGAGSRLTVL.

J is TRBJ1-4 and V is TRBV28, with D tentatively TRBD1 (6 bases). This CDR3 contains 14 residues. V shed 6 bases and J shed 5 bases, with 13 bases lying between them. The germline gives CDR1 MDHEN, CDR2 SYDVKM. The CDR3 protein is CASSSGVLNEKLFF. In DNA, the CDR3 is TGTGCCAGCAGCTCAGGGGTCTTAAATGAAAAACTGTTTTTT.

This clone was detected only a few times. The chain links TRBV10-3 to TRBJ1-1, with TRBD1 matching over 9 bases. This CDR3 contains 15 residues. J lost 3 bases, V lost 7 bases, and 9 bases had no gene match. Germline CDR1 and CDR2: ENHRY and SYGVKD. CDR3 region: CAITGGTGRDTEAFF. The CDR3, as DNA: TGTGCCATCACCGGGGGGACAGGGAGAGACACTGAAGCTTTCTTT.

The rearrangement links TRBV4-1 to TRBJ1-1, with D possibly TRBD1 on 5 matching bases. Germline-derived CDR1 and CDR2 are MGHRA and YSYEKL. Trimming cost V 4 bases and J 0 bases, with 15 bases left between them. This CDR3 has 16 residues. In DNA form, the CDR3 reads TGCGCCAGCAGCCCTTCGGAGGGACTAATGAACACTGAAGCTTTCTTT. Residues: CASSPSEGLMNTEAFF.

The rearrangement uses TRBV5-6 and TRBJ1-6, with a possible D match to TRBD1 (5 bases). CDR3 length equals 16 residues. Germline V lookup: CDR1 SGHDT, CDR2 YYEEEE. V lost 2 bases to trimming and J lost 6 bases, with 15 bases between them. The CDR3: CASSFGTGLFNSPLHF. The CDR3 DNA reads as TGTGCCAGCAGCTTCGGGACGGGACTGTTTAATTCACCCCTCCACTTT. Full variable domain (missing parts from reference TRBV5-6 and TRBJ1-6): DAGVTQSPTHLIKTRGQQVTLRCSPKSGHDTVSWYQQALGQGPQFIFQYYEEEERQRGNFPDRFSGHQFPNYSSELNVNALLLGDSALYLCASSFGTGLFNSPLHFGNGTRLTVT.

Points on this clone: Distinct nucleotide sequences in the sample also encode this CDR3. The CDR3 region has the DNA TGTGCCAGCTCACCATTAGGCCAGGGGAACACTGAAGCTTTCTTT. Encoded protein: CASSPLGQGNTEAFF. The chain uses TRBV18 and TRBJ1-1; a possible D gene is TRBD1 (5 bases). The V end lost 2 bases, the J end lost 1 base, and 11 bases lay between the germline ends. CDR1 is KGHSH, CDR2 LQKENI, per germline. The CDR3 contains 15 residues.

As for this clone: This same CDR3 is encoded by further DNA sequences in the sample. The chain combines TRBV18 with TRBJ2-7; 10 bases line up with TRBD1. The V segment lost 1 base and the J segment 4 bases; nucleotides outside the gene matches: 1. The CDR3 is 14 amino acids. From germline, CDR1 is KGHSH and CDR2 LQKENI. DNA for the CDR3: TGTGCCAGCTCACCACTGGGACAGGGGTACGAGCAGTACTTC. Protein sequence: CASSPLGQGYEQYF.

CDR3 residues: CASSQDRGVWDMGTEAFF. For the CDR3, the DNA is TGTGCCAGCAGCCAAGATAGAGGGGTTTGGGACATGGGCACTGAAGCTTTCTTT. The V gene is TRBV4-2, the J gene TRBJ1-1, with D possibly TRBD1 on 6 matching bases. CDR3 length: 18 amino acids. Germline V gene sequence: CDR1 LGHNA, CDR2 YNFKEQ. The ends were cut back, 0 bases at V and 4 bases at J, with 21 bases in the middle.

A note on this clone: Relative to the germline gene, one junction end is altered; a read error may explain this. The CDR3 bases are TGTGCCAGCACCTTTCAGACAGGGGTATACGAGCAGTACTTT. It yields the protein CASTFQTGVYEQYF. The chain couples TRBV5-6 to TRBJ2-7; 8 bases align to TRBD1. CDR1 and CDR2 from the germline V gene are SGHDT and YYEEEE. The CDR3 runs to 14 residues.

The CDR3 region is CASSQATQGGSYEQYF. The CDR3 DNA sequence: TGTGCCAGCAGCCAAGCTACACAGGGGGGCTCCTACGAGCAGTACTTC. The chain joins TRBV3-1 (or the pseudogene TRBV3-2) to TRBJ2-7, with TRBD1 matching over 8 bases. CDR3 size: 16 residues. V gave up 1 base and J gave up 0 bases; unmatched junction bases: 5. Germline loops: CDR1 LGHDT, CDR2 YNNKEL (reference sequence).

This CDR3 reads CSVTKGGAYNEQFF. CDR3 DNA: TGCAGCGTGACTAAGGGAGGGGCGTACAATGAGCAGTTCTTC. This chain connects TRBV29-1 to TRBJ2-1; 7 bases align to TRBD2. V shed 6 bases, J shed 4 bases, and the junction held 9 bases outside the gene matches. The CDR3 is 14 amino acids. Germline values: CDR1 SQVTM, CDR2 ANQGSEA.

V and J are TRBV30 and TRBJ1-5; weak D call: TRBD1 (5 bases). The CDR3 totals 19 residues. V dropped 4 bases and J dropped 3 bases, with 28 bases sitting between them. Germline loops: CDR1 GTSNPN, CDR2 SVGIG (reference sequence). The chain's CDR3 is CAWTPGGETLGAINQPQHF. CDR3 nucleotide sequence: TGTGCCTGGACCCCGGGGGGGGAAACTCTAGGCGCAATCAATCAGCCCCAGCATTTT.

The chain links TRBV5-1 to TRBJ2-7, with TRBD2 as a possible D gene (6 bases). V dropped 3 bases and J dropped 7 bases, with 14 bases sitting between them. Germline values: CDR1 SGHRS, CDR2 YFSETQ. CDR3 size: 13 residues. In DNA, the CDR3 is TGCGCCAGCAGCTCCCGGTCGGGGGAAGAGCAGTACTTC. Its protein product is CASSSRSGEEQYF.

This chain links TRBV5-4 with TRBJ1-2, with D possibly being TRBD1 (5 bases). CDR3 length: 15 residues. Germline V gene sequence: CDR1 SGHNT, CDR2 YYREEE (reference sequence). The V gene lost 5 bases and the J gene lost 2 bases, with 16 bases spanning the gap. CDR3 loop: CASSSDLQANYGYTF. The CDR3 bases are TGTGCCAGCAGTTCCGATCTACAGGCGAACTATGGCTACACCTTC.

This clone was counted only a few times. The V call is TRBV7-8, the J call TRBJ1-5, with a possible D match to TRBD1 (6 bases). Germline assignment: CDR1 SGHVS and CDR2 FQNEAQ. Trimming left V 1 base short and J 9 bases short, with 19 bases between. The CDR3 spans 16 residues. The CDR3 region has the DNA TGTGCCAGCAGCTTAGGACCTTGGACAGCCGGGGCGCCCCAGCATTTT. Translation gives CASSLGPWTAGAPQHF. The complete variable domain, with remaining parts taken from reference TRBV7-8 and TRBJ1-5, reads GAGVSQSPRYKVAKRGQDVALRCDPISGHVSLFWYQQALGQGPEFLTYFQNEAQLDKSGLPSDRFFAERPEGSVSTLKIQRTQQEDSAVYLCASSLGPWTAGAPQHFGDGTRLSIL.

The gene calls are TRBV12-3 or TRBV12-4 and TRBJ1-4, with 7 bases that match TRBD1. The junction had 8 bases not matched to a gene; V was cut back by 8 bases and J by 8 bases. CDR3 length: 13 residues. The CDR3 is CASSSPGQEKLFF. As DNA, the CDR3 is TGTGCCAGCTCCTCGCCGGGACAGGAAAAACTGTTTTTT.

The V call is TRBV28, the J call TRBJ1-2, with 9 bases that match TRBD1. Germline V gene sequence: CDR1 MDHEN, CDR2 SYDVKM. This CDR3 contains 16 residues. V shed 7 bases, J shed 5 bases, and the junction held 14 bases outside the gene matches. CDR3 sequence: CASIPPGTGRWYGYTF. CDR3 nucleotide sequence: TGTGCCAGCATCCCTCCCGGGACAGGGCGGTGGTATGGCTACACCTTC.

The rearrangement links TRBV5-6 to TRBJ2-7; no firm D call. The CDR3 has 14 amino acids. Trimming shortened V by 2 bases and J by 6 bases, and 15 bases separated the two germline ends. Germline CDR1 reads SGHDT; CDR2 reads YYEEEE. This chain's CDR3 is CASSFAAPSGEQYF. The CDR3 bases are TGTGCCAGCAGCTTTGCTGCTCCCTCCGGCGAGCAGTACTTC. Drawing the rest from reference TRBV5-6 and TRBJ2-7, the complete variable domain is DAGVTQSPTHLIKTRGQQVTLRCSPKSGHDTVSWYQQALGQGPQFIFQYYEEEERQRGNFPDRFSGHQFPNYSSELNVNALLLGDSALYLCASSFAAPSGEQYFGPGTRLTVT.

This rearrangement joins TRBV25-1 to TRBJ1-2; TRBD1 matches at 9 bases. The germline CDR1 and CDR2 sequences are MGHDK and SYGVNS. The junction had 12 bases not matched to a gene; V was cut back by 6 bases and J by 7 bases. The CDR3 is 15 amino acids. The CDR3 loop reads CASSEGQGWRLGYTF. The CDR3 nucleotides read TGTGCCAGCAGCGAGGGACAGGGATGGCGGCTTGGCTACACCTTC.

CDR3 residues: CASSMDMSFDGYTF. DNA of the CDR3: TGTGCCAGTAGTATGGACATGAGCTTCGATGGCTACACCTTC. The chain has TRBV19 and TRBJ1-2, with a tentative D call TRBD1 (5 bases). Germline V gene sequence: CDR1 LNHDA, CDR2 SQIVND (reference sequence). Trimming took 3 bases from V and 6 from J, leaving 14 bases between them. This CDR3 has 14 residues.

V usage is TRBV11-3 and J usage is TRBJ1-3; D unresolved. V lost 4 bases and J 0 bases, leaving 7 bases between the germline ends. Germline-derived CDR1 and CDR2 are SGHNT and YENEEA. CDR3 length: 14 amino acids. Here the CDR3 reads CASSSSPSGNTIYF. The CDR3 nucleotides read TGTGCCAGCAGCTCAAGCCCCTCTGGAAACACCATATATTTT.

The V call is TRBV12-5, the J call TRBJ2-1; 7 bases fit TRBD1. The V gene end was trimmed by 9 bases and the J gene end by 8 bases; junction bases not matched to a gene: 16. This CDR3 region has 15 residues. The germline V gene encodes CDR1 LGHNT and CDR2 FRNRAP. CDR3 in DNA: TGTGCTAGCGCCTCGGACAGGTGGGTCAGGGATGAGCAGTTCTTC. Its translation: CASASDRWVRDEQFF.

This clone was observed a single time. This rearrangement joins TRBV19 to TRBJ2-1, with D perhaps matching TRBD2 (6 bases). The V gene lost 9 bases and the J gene lost 0 bases, with 12 bases spanning the gap. The CDR3 sequence is 14 residues long. Germline loops: CDR1 LNHDA, CDR2 SQIVND (reference sequence). The CDR3 DNA is TGTGCCAGGCGGGGCGCACCCTCCTACAATGAGCAGTTCTTC. Translation gives CARRGAPSYNEQFF.